This T cell receptor (beta chain) emerged from a study of blood T cell repertoires in COVID-19 (dated by TCRdb to 2018 to 2020). About the full investigation: The collaborator samples originated in the United States, Italy and Spain and spanned the acute and convalescent phases of COVID-19. The repertoires were released in a freely available public database intended as a resource for research on the immune response to SARS-CoV-2. HLA class I and class II types, where available, came from metadata supplied by the sample provider rather than from assay-based typing. Subjects who had been exposed to COVID-19, were actively infected with it, or had recovered from it provided the deeply sampled blood TCRbeta repertoires that made up the dataset. The sample metadata nearly always contained a de-identified subject ID, COVID-19 status, age in years and sex. The material from the prospective study consisted of cDNA or gDNA derived from T cells, B-cell-depleted T cells, or PBMCs. The samples were drawn from the first 160 participants of the ongoing ImmuneRACE study and from roughly 1,300 subjects provided by 6 global collaborators.

Collaborating institutions collected whole blood in K2EDTA tubes following their own protocols. For TCRbeta analysis, collaborators shipped samples in one of three forms: frozen whole blood, isolated PBMCs, or DNA extracted from either of those sample types. The paper as a whole reports these results and caveats: The amount of clinical and demographic metadata varied by source and participant and was provided uncurated.

V drops 1 base and J drops 0 bases, leaving 7 bases in between. The CDR3 measures 15 amino acids from cysteine to phenylalanine. The only DNA kept is the CDR3, 45 bases in frame from the first base. CDR1 is given as LGHDT and CDR2 as YNNKEL, both from the germline V gene (reference sequence). The immunoSEQ Assay, a bias-controlled multiplex PCR, was used to amplify TCRbeta CDR3 regions from genomic DNA. As for the original processing: Within the assay, amplification of reference gene primers was used to estimate how many nucleated cells each sample contained. Sequence reads were collapsed and filtered to measure the absolute abundance of every unique TCRbeta CDR3 rearrangement. Productive Simpson clonality was computed per sample as the square root of Simpson's diversity index over productive rearrangements. TCRdb holds this immuneACCESS table with in-frame rearrangements only. Some clones are missing; in checked studies, unresolved V genes explain under half, and the rest has no known cause. The V and J calls and clone size come from that table; D and trimming were worked out from the DNA. The table for this sample lists approximately 60,000 clones; roughly 80% of them were counted only once. The ten largest clones represent approximately 17% of the sample.

Regarding this clone: The clone's antigen remains unknown. The record has no base qualities; no much larger clone is one base away.

The sequencing sample was made of peripheral blood. The TCR sequence derives from a man between 65 and 85 years old with active COVID-19. Recombination linked TRBV3-1 (or the pseudogene TRBV3-2) to TRBJ2-1; the D gene lacks a confident call. The DNA is as follows: TGTGCCAGCAGCCAAGGGCGGAACTCCTACAATGAGCAGTTCTTC. Its protein reads: CASSQGRNSYNEQFF.